This is a list of T cell receptor beta chains from one sample in a study of T cells in Graves' hyperthyroidism and ophthalmopathy. Via MiXCR, TCRdb re-called the multiplex PCR reads, giving one row per CDR3 protein. The repertoire consists of approximately 510,000 distinct CDR3 sequences, with 46% occurring once and the leading ten covering about two fifths. Sequencing was done on a sample of peripheral blood or thyroid tissue (not recorded which). The receptors come from an adult woman with Graves' disease, either hyperthyroidism or ophthalmopathy (not recorded which). CDR3s include the opening cysteine and the closing phenylalanine or tryptophan. The order of the fields is J gene, clone size, V gene, D gene, CDR3 DNA, CDR3 protein. The D gene is left open where the match is weak. Only some rows state a clone size, as once, few, many or a class for expanded clones.

TRBJ2-2	many	TRBV29-1	.	TGCAGCGCCGAACGGCAGAACACCGGGGAGCTGTTTTTT	CSAERQNTGELFF
TRBJ1-2	.	TRBV7-9	TRBD1	TGTGCCAGCAGCTCTGCCGGGACAGGTCTTGGCTACACCTTC	CASSSAGTGLGYTF
TRBJ2-7	.	TRBV9	.	TGTGCCAGCAGCGCCCGACCCCGGGACGCCTACGAGCAGTACTTC	CASSARPRDAYEQYF
TRBJ1-6	.	TRBV11-2	.	TGTGCCAGCAGCTGGGATCGAGGGGCTTCACCCCTCCACTTT	CASSWDRGASPLHF
TRBJ2-7	many	TRBV29-1	.	TGCAGCGCCCGCGGTCGGCAGGGAGGCTCCTACGAGCAGTACTTC	CSARGRQGGSYEQYF
TRBJ1-1	many	TRBV10-3	.	TGTGCCATCAGTGATGTGGGTTTAGGCAGGGACACTGAAGCTTTCTTT	CAISDVGLGRDTEAFF
TRBJ1-1	.	TRBV29-1	.	TGCAGCGTTGAAGGGGGCGCGACGGCTTTCTTT	CSVEGGATAFF
TRBJ1-4	.	TRBV10-3	.	TGTGCCATCAGTGAGTCACCCCAACGGGAAAAACTGTTTTTT	CAISESPQREKLFF
TRBJ1-1	many	TRBV2	.	TGTGCCAGCAATCCCGTCGGAGGGAACACTGAAGCTTTCTTT	CASNPVGGNTEAFF
TRBJ1-5	.	TRBV11-2	TRBD1	TGTGCCAGCAGCCTGGGGACAGGGAGAGAGGGTCGGCCCCAGCATTTT	CASSLGTGREGRPQHF
TRBJ1-4	many	TRBV7-9	.	TGTGCCAGCAGCTACCGACAGAATAATGAAAAACTGTTTTTT	CASSYRQNNEKLFF
TRBJ1-4	.	TRBV7-9	TRBD1	TGTGCCAACAGCCACCGGGACAGGGGCCCAACTAATGAAAAACTGTTTTTT	CANSHRDRGPTNEKLFF
TRBJ2-2	few	TRBV15	TRBD1	TGTGCCACCAGCCCACGGACAGGGGACCCCCACACCGGGGAGCTGTTTTTT	CATSPRTGDPHTGELFF
TRBJ1-4	.	TRBV29-1	.	TGCAGCGTTCTACAGGGCCCTAATGAAAAACTGTTTTTT	CSVLQGPNEKLFF
TRBJ1-1	few	TRBV7-2	TRBD1	TGTGCCAGCGAGGCAGGGGGGAGAACTGAAGCTTTCTTT	CASEAGGRTEAFF
TRBJ2-7	many	TRBV20-1	.	TGCAGTGCTAGGCGCAGGTTGCGGGAAGTCTACGAGCAGTACTTC	CSARRRLREVYEQYF
TRBJ2-7	.	TRBV15	.	TGTGCCACCGCCCAGGGCAGTCCCCCCTACGAGCAGTACTTC	CATAQGSPPYEQYF
TRBJ2-6	.	TRBV5-1	.	TGCGCCAGCAGCTTGGGGAGCCCTAGGTCTGGGGCCAACGTCCTGACTTTC	CASSLGSPRSGANVLTF
TRBJ1-2	many	TRBV3-1	.	TGTGCCAGCAGCTCAGGGGTCCAAGACTATGGCTACACCTTC	CASSSGVQDYGYTF
TRBJ2-1	.	TRBV29-1	.	TGCAGCGGAAGCGTGGGGGGCGATCTTCATGAGCAGTTCTTC	CSGSVGGDLHEQFF
TRBJ2-5	few	TRBV29-1	TRBD2	TGCAGCGTGGTAGCGGGAGCGAGGACAGAGACCCAGTACTTC	CSVVAGARTETQYF
TRBJ2-7	many	TRBV7-9	TRBD1	TGTGCCAGCAGCTCCTTGACAGGGCGTCGGGAGCAGTACTTC	CASSSLTGRREQYF
TRBJ2-7	.	TRBV7-9	.	TGTGCCAGCAGCAAAGTCCAAGGGAGTAACTACGAGCAGTACTTC	CASSKVQGSNYEQYF
TRBJ2-7	.	TRBV12-3/TRBV12-4	TRBD2	TGTGCCAGCATGTTGAGCGGCGGGAGGGTAGCCTACGAGCAGTACTTC	CASMLSGGRVAYEQYF
TRBJ1-1	.	TRBV28	.	TGTGCCAGCACCCCAAGATGGGGAGGTGAAGCTTTCTTT	CASTPRWGGEAFF
TRBJ1-4	.	TRBV7-9	TRBD1	TGTGCCAGCAGCTCGACCGGGACAGGGGATGAAAAACTGTTTTTT	CASSSTGTGDEKLFF
TRBJ2-5	.	TRBV29-1	.	TGCAGCGTTGAAGCCCGCGGGGTACAGGGGTGGGGAGAGACCCAGTACTTC	CSVEARGVQGWGETQYF
TRBJ2-5	many	TRBV29-1	.	TGCAGCGCGACTCTACAGCAAGAGACCCAGTACTTC	CSATLQQETQYF